The present T cell receptor (beta chain) was sequenced within a study of regulatory T cells in long-lasting Graves disease. Whole-study findings and limits: A limited number of samples was an acknowledged limitation. TRBV28 was favored in persistent disease, as were TRBJ1-2 and TRBJ2-5.

As to time point: newly diagnosed GD, antithyroid drugs for less than 3 months. Researchers made the TCR library from RNA that was extracted from PBMCs. About 8.8 milliliters of peripheral blood were drawn into EDTA tubes. Germline V CDR1 and CDR2: SGHAT, FQNNGV. This CDR3 has 14 amino acids. With 5 bases removed from V and 8 bases from J, the gap between germline ends came to 18 bases. As regards this clonotype: Its antigen is not identified.

iRepertoire HTBI primers and Arm-PCR of CDR3 regions built TCR beta libraries. TCRdb re-called the multiplex PCR reads with MiXCR, one entry per CDR3 protein. This sample carries a few hundred thousand distinct CDR3 sequences, over 9.5% of them seen once, and the ten largest clones take around 18%. These data also featured in a second study, about T cells in Graves' hyperthyroidism and ophthalmopathy. That report adds: Researchers ran a first-round RT-PCR on the TCR CDR3 using the HTBI primer set.

This receptor was taken from a woman between 18 and 30 years old with Graves disease. Sequencing was performed on peripheral blood mononuclear cells (PBMCs), taken at new diagnosis, from a patient treated with antithyroid drugs. The rearrangement joins TRBV11-2 to TRBJ1-1, with a weak D call TRBD1 (5 bases). Here the CDR3 reads CASSLLAGGMEAFF. The DNA of the CDR3 is TGTGCCAGCAGCCTTCTAGCGGGGGGTATGGAAGCTTTCTTT.